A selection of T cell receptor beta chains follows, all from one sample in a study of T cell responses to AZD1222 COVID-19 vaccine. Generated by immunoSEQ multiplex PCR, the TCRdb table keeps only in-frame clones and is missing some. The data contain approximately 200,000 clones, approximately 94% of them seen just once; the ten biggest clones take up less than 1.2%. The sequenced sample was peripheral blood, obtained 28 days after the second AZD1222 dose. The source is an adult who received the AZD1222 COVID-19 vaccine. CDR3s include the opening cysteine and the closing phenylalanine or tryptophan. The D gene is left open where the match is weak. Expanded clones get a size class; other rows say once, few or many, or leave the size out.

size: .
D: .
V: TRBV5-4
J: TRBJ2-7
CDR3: CASSRGGDSYEQYF
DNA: TGTGCCAGCAGCCGGGGGGGGGACAGCTACGAGCAGTACTTC

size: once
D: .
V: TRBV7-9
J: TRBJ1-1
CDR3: CASSLESVRTEAFF
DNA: TGTGCCAGCAGCTTAGAGTCCGTACGAACTGAAGCTTTCTTT

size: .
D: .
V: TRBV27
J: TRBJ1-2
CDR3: CASSLSGAAYGYTF
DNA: TGTGCCAGCAGTTTATCGGGCGCTGCCTATGGCTACACCTTC

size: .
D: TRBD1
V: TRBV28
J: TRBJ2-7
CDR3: CASRPPGEQGGYEQYF
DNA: TGTGCCAGCAGGCCGCCTGGGGAACAGGGGGGTTACGAGCAGTACTTC

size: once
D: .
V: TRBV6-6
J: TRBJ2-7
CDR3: CASKQGSYEQYF
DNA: TGTGCCAGCAAGCAGGGATCCTACGAGCAGTACTTC

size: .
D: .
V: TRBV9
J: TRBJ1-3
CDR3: CASSPPLGVGNTIYF
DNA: TGTGCCAGCAGCCCCCCACTGGGGGTAGGAAACACCATATATTTT

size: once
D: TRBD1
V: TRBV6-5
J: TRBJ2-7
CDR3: CASVKGQGGNEQYF
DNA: TGTGCCAGCGTCAAGGGACAGGGGGGGAACGAGCAGTACTTC

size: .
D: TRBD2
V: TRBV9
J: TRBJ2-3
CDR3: CASSVSGGSLTDTQYF
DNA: TGTGCCAGCAGCGTTAGCGGGGGGTCCCTAACAGATACGCAGTATTTT

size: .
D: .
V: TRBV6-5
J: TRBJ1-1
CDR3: CASGKRGDTEAFF
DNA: TGTGCCAGCGGGAAGAGAGGAGACACTGAAGCTTTCTTT

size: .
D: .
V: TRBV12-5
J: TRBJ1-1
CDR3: CASGLVGGGGTEAFF
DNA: TGTGCTAGTGGTTTGGTAGGGGGGGGAGGCACTGAAGCTTTCTTT

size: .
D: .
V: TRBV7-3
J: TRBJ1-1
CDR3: CASSLGALIMNTEAFF
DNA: TGTGCCAGCAGCTTGGGCGCACTGATTATGAACACTGAAGCTTTCTTT

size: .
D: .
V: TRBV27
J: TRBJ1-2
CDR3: CASSSPGNYGYTF
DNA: TGTGCCAGCAGTAGTCCGGGGAACTATGGCTACACCTTC

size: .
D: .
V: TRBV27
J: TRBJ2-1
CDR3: CASSLSRVSSYNEQFF
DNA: TGTGCCAGCAGTTTATCCAGGGTTAGCTCCTACAATGAGCAGTTCTTC

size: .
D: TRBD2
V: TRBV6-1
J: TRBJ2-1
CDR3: CASSEGLAGGLGEQFF
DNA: TGTGCCAGCAGTGAAGGACTAGCGGGGGGGCTCGGTGAGCAGTTCTTC

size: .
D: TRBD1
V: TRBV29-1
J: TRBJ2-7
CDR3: CSVRDRGDEQYF
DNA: TGCAGCGTTCGGGACAGGGGGGACGAGCAGTACTTC